This record covers a single TCR beta chain. V lost 0 bases and J 3 bases, leaving 3 bases between the germline ends. The germline V gene encodes CDR1 LGHNA and CDR2 YSLEER. CDR3 length: 12 amino acids. This sample was taken from a study of T cell changes during pregnancy in multiple sclerosis. Method: immunoSEQ multiplex PCR; TCRdb's copy keeps in-frame clones and lacks some. The table has more than 70,000 clones, 90% to 95% seen once. This sequence was found in a female donor in good health, enrolled as a control in a pregnancy study. Material: peripheral blood, obtained after pregnancy. This chain joins TRBV4-3 and TRBJ2-7; D gene unclear. The DNA for the CDR3 is TGCGCCAGCAGCCAAGACAGCTACGAGCAGTACTTC. Translating it yields CASSQDSYEQYF.